This entry describes one TCR beta chain. Profiles of TCR beta VDJ and CDR3 were generated from a genomic DNA template. TCRdb reprocessed the reads via MiXCR and lists one record per CDR3 protein. The data show hundreds of thousands of distinct CDR3 sequences, with about two thirds seen just once and less than 4% held by the top ten. This entry belongs to a study of CD8+CD57+ T cells in acquired aplastic anemia. Study context: Healthy donors gave about 10 million reads on average for CD4+ cells.

This CDR3 spans 15 amino acids. V lost 0 bases and J lost 3, with 10 bases in between. The germline V gene has CDR1 SEHNR and CDR2 FQNEAQ (reference sequence). The TCR comes from a human donor in good health, serving as a control. V usage is TRBV7-9 and J usage is TRBJ2-3; TRBD2 is a possible D gene (5 bases). Sequencing was performed on sorted CD4+, CD8+, or CD8+CD57+ T cells (not recorded which) from PBMCs. The CDR3 sequence is CASSLAVGGTDTQYF. The CDR3 nucleotides are TGTGCCAGCAGCTTAGCGGTGGGCGGGACAGATACGCAGTATTTT.